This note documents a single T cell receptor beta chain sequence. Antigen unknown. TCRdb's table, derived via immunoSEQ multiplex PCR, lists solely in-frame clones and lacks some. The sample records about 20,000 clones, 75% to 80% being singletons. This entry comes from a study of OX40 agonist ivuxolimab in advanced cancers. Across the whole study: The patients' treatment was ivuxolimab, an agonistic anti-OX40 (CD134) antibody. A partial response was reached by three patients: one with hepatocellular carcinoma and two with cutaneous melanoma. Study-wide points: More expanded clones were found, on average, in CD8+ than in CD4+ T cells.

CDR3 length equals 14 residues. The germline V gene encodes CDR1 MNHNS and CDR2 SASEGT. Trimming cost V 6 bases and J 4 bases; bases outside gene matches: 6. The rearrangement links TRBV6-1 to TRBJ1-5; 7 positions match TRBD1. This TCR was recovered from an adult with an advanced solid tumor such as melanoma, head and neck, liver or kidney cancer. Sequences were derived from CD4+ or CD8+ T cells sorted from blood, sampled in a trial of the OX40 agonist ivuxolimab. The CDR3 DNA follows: TGTGCCAGCAGACCGACAGGGCCTAATCAGCCCCAGCATTTT. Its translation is CASRPTGPNQPQHF.